Below, 30 T cell receptor beta chains from the same sample are listed, as sequenced in a study of blood T cell repertoires in COVID-19. The method was immunoSEQ multiplex PCR; TCRdb's version includes in-frame clones alone and lacks a portion of them. The sample has roughly 80,000 clones, around four fifths seen once; the top ten hold roughly 9%. The sequenced material came from peripheral blood. Receptor source: a human donor in a cohort sampled during active COVID-19.

As to this clone: Other DNA sequences in this specimen translate into the identical CDR3. The V gene is TRBV5-1, the J gene TRBJ1-5, with D uncertain. The germline V and J ends were trimmed by 0 bases and 7 bases, with 8 bases remaining between them. Germline V gives CDR1 SGHRS, CDR2 YFSETQ. This CDR3 region has 13 residues. The chain's CDR3 is CASSLAGNQPQHF. The CDR3 bases are TGCGCCAGCAGCTTGGCGGGGAACCAGCCCCAGCATTTT.

The chain links TRBV9 to TRBJ1-1, with D possibly matching TRBD1 (5 bases). This CDR3 has 15 residues. The germline V gene has CDR1 SGDLS and CDR2 YYNGEE. Between the trimmed V and J ends, which lost 0 bases and 5 bases, there was a span of 14 bases. CDR3 nucleotide sequence: TGTGCCAGCAGCGTAGGGGCAGGGAGGGCTACTGAAGCTTTCTTT. Translation: CASSVGAGRATEAFF.

V and J are TRBV16 and TRBJ1-4; 12 bases line up with TRBD1. With 0 bases clipped from V and 8 bases from J, the junction kept 4 bases outside the gene matches. The CDR3 runs 16 residues. Germline V lookup: CDR1 KGHSY, CDR2 FQNENV. CDR3 protein: CASSQSGGTGGEKLFF. The CDR3 DNA is TGTGCCAGCAGCCAATCCGGGGGGACAGGGGGCGAAAAACTGTTTTTT.

This sequence joins TRBV11-3 and TRBJ1-1, with D perhaps TRBD1 (6 bases). Germline V gene lookup returns CDR1 SGHNT and CDR2 YENEEA. This CDR3 contains 13 residues. V shed 0 bases and J shed 7 bases, with 9 bases lying between them. Written as DNA, the CDR3 is TGTGCCAGCAGCTTAGAGGGGGCCGGTGAAGCTTTCTTT. It is translated as CASSLEGAGEAFF.

This clone turned up a few times. The chain carries TRBV9 and TRBJ2-7, with 9 bases fitting TRBD1. Losses at the gene ends were 4 bases for V and 6 bases for J; bases not matched to a gene: 5. This CDR3 is 13 amino acids long. CDR1 SGDLS and CDR2 YYNGEE come from the germline V gene. The CDR3 loop is CASSPGQGREQYF. Here the CDR3 DNA reads TGTGCCAGCAGCCCAGGACAGGGGCGCGAGCAGTACTTC.

This chain links TRBV11-3 with TRBJ1-1; 10 bases match TRBD1. CDR3 size: 15 residues. Trimming removed 4 bases from V and 1 base from J; junction bases left unmatched: 3. The V gene's germline CDR1 is SGHNT and CDR2 YENEEA. The CDR3 DNA sequence: TGTGCCAGCAGCTCCCGACAGGGGGCGAACACTGAAGCTTTCTTT. Amino acid sequence: CASSSRQGANTEAFF.

The chain links TRBV9 to TRBJ2-6; 8 bases agree with TRBD2. The CDR3 spans 17 residues. Looked up from germline, CDR1 is SGDLS and CDR2 is YYNGEE. J lost 0 bases, V lost 0 bases, and 2 bases had no gene match. The CDR3: CASSVGGRLSGANVLTF. The CDR3 DNA follows: TGTGCCAGCAGCGTAGGCGGGAGGCTCTCTGGGGCCAACGTCCTGACTTTC. Full variable domain (missing parts from reference TRBV9 and TRBJ2-6): DSGVTQTPKHLITATGQRVTLRCSPRSGDLSVYWYQQSLDQGLQFLIQYYNGEERAKGNILERFSAQQFPDLHSELNLSSLELGDSALYFCASSVGGRLSGANVLTFGAGSRLTVL.

This chain uses TRBV5-1 with TRBJ1-6; 7 bases are shared with TRBD1. The J segment lost 7 bases and the V segment lost 0 bases, leaving 1 base of the junction unmatched. The CDR3 covers 14 residues. From germline, CDR1 is SGHRS and CDR2 YFSETQ. CDR3 sequence (DNA): TGCGCCAGCAGCTTGGGACAGGGAAATTCACCCCTCCACTTT. Its translation is CASSLGQGNSPLHF.

This chain connects TRBV5-1 to TRBJ2-7; a possible D gene is TRBD2 (6 bases). The CDR3 contains 13 residues. Germline-derived CDR1 and CDR2 are SGHRS and YFSETQ. V shed 0 bases and J shed 5 bases, with 9 bases lying between them. The CDR3 coding sequence is TGCGCCAGCAGCTTGGGCTCGGGAGACGAGCAGTACTTC. This codes for CASSLGSGDEQYF.

This clone was picked up a small number of times. The V and J genes are TRBV5-4 and TRBJ2-2; possibly TRBD2 for D (5 bases). V lost 4 bases and J lost 7, with 23 bases in between. Per the germline V gene, CDR1 is SGHNT and CDR2 is YYREEE (reference sequence). CDR3 length: 17 residues. The CDR3 is CASSPEATTLSGGELFF. The CDR3 DNA reads TGTGCCAGCAGCCCGGAAGCGACTACCCTTTCGGGCGGGGAGCTGTTTTTT.

The chain is built from TRBV7-9 and TRBJ2-7, with D perhaps matching TRBD1 (5 bases). Germline V gene data show CDR1 as SEHNR and CDR2 as FQNEAQ (reference sequence). CDR3 length equals 14 residues. Trimming cost V 2 bases and J 4 bases, with 12 bases left between them. CDR3 DNA: TGTGCCAGCAGCTTACAGACAGCCCAATACGAGCAGTACTTC. Protein: CASSLQTAQYEQYF.

This sequence joins TRBV24-1 and TRBJ2-5; TRBD2 is a possible D gene (6 bases). Germline-derived CDR1 and CDR2 are KGHDR and SFDVKD. Trimming shortened V by 2 bases and J by 4 bases, and 13 bases separated the two germline ends. There are 15 residues in the CDR3. The CDR3 is CATSDSGKGGETQYF. CDR3 nucleotides: TGTGCCACCAGTGATTCGGGGAAGGGAGGAGAGACCCAGTACTTC.

The CDR3 spells CASSLHQGAGEQFF. The CDR3 nucleotides are TGTGCCAGCAGCTTACATCAGGGGGCTGGTGAGCAGTTCTTC. This rearrangement joins TRBV7-3 to TRBJ2-1, with 8 positions matching TRBD1. This CDR3 region has 14 residues. The J segment lost 9 bases and the V segment lost 2 bases, leaving 6 bases of the junction unmatched. CDR1 and CDR2 from the germline V gene are SGHTA and FQGTGA.

J is TRBJ2-1 and V is TRBV3-1 (or the pseudogene TRBV3-2), with D tentatively TRBD2 (5 bases). Germline CDR1 is LGHDT and CDR2 is YNNKEL (reference sequence). The ends were cut back, 4 bases at V and 2 bases at J, with 12 bases in the middle. This CDR3 has 15 amino acids. Here the CDR3 DNA reads TGTGCCAGCAGCCCCCGGGGTAGCGCCTACAATGAGCAGTTCTTC. This encodes CASSPRGSAYNEQFF.

The chain recombines TRBV21-1 with TRBJ2-7; TRBD2 reflects the table's D call only, with no check against the DNA. TRBV21-1 is a documented pseudogene. This CDR3 has 12 residues. Here the CDR3 reads CASSNQRSEQYF. In DNA form, the CDR3 reads TGTGCCAGCAGCAACCAGCGAAGCGAGCAGTACTTC.

This clone is a singleton in its sample. The rearrangement links TRBV3-1 (or the pseudogene TRBV3-2) to TRBJ2-2; the match to TRBD1 covers 9 bases. Germline V gene data show CDR1 as LGHDT and CDR2 as YNNKEL (reference sequence). V shed 3 bases and J 5 bases; nucleotides not matched to a gene: 7. This CDR3 comprises 16 residues. The CDR3 protein is CASSHEPGTGTGELFF. CDR3 bases: TGTGCCAGCAGCCATGAACCCGGGACAGGGACCGGGGAGCTGTTTTTT.

CDR3 protein: CASSPRLGAGTDTQYF. In DNA, the CDR3 is TGTGCCAGCAGCCCCCGTCTAGGGGCCGGCACAGATACGCAGTATTTT. The chain joins TRBV11-3 to TRBJ2-3; perhaps TRBD1 as D (5 bases). Trimming took off 5 bases at V and 1 base at J, with 16 bases between the two ends. Germline loops: CDR1 SGHNT, CDR2 YENEEA. This CDR3 is 16 amino acids long. Complete variable domain (other parts from reference TRBV11-3 and TRBJ2-3): EAGVVQSPRYKIIEKKQPVAFWCNPISGHNTLYWYLQNLGQGPELLIRYENEEAVDDSQLPKDRFSAERLKGVDSTLKIQPAELGDSAVYLCASSPRLGAGTDTQYFGPGTRLTVL.

The V gene is TRBV5-4, the J gene TRBJ1-4; 8 bases match TRBD1. Germline CDR1 reads SGHNT; CDR2 reads YYREEE (reference sequence). Trimming took 4 bases from V and 5 from J; bases not matched to a gene: 7. This CDR3 region has 15 residues. The chain's CDR3 is CASSRRTGTNEKLFF. The CDR3 DNA is TGTGCCAGCAGCCGGAGGACAGGGACGAATGAAAAACTGTTTTTT.

The chain has TRBV11-3 and TRBJ1-5, with 10 bases fitting TRBD1. V lost 0 bases, J lost 7 bases, and 9 bases stayed unmatched. The germline CDR1 and CDR2 sequences are SGHNT and YENEEA. This CDR3 is 17 amino acids long. For the CDR3, the DNA is TGTGCCAGCAGCTTAGATAAGGGACAGGGGACGAGGCAGCCCCAGCATTTT. Amino acid sequence: CASSLDKGQGTRQPQHF.

V gene TRBV28 combines with J gene TRBJ1-1; 7 positions match TRBD1. Germline values: CDR1 MDHEN, CDR2 SYDVKM. The CDR3 runs to 15 residues. The ends lost 3 bases at V and 10 bases at J; junction bases unmatched: 14. The CDR3: CASSLSSQGNNLAFF. CDR3 DNA sequence: TGTGCCAGCAGTTTGTCGTCACAGGGGAATAACCTAGCTTTCTTT.

This clone appeared a few times. The CDR3, as DNA: TGTGCCACCAGTGACTTCGACAGGGGAGGAGGCTACACCTTC. Amino acid sequence: CATSDFDRGGGYTF. The V call is TRBV24-1, the J call TRBJ1-2; 8 bases align to TRBD1. After removal of 4 bases from V and 8 bases from J, the junction contained 8 bases not matched to a gene. This CDR3 is 14 amino acids long. Germline V gene sequence: CDR1 KGHDR, CDR2 SFDVKD.

The chain is built from TRBV30 and TRBJ1-3, with 8 bases matching TRBD1. This CDR3 has 15 amino acids. With V trimmed by 3 bases and J by 3 bases, 7 bases remained unmatched. The V gene's germline CDR1 is GTSNPN and CDR2 SVGIG (reference sequence). CDR3 protein: CAWSLDRADGNTIYF. In DNA form, the CDR3 reads TGTGCCTGGAGCTTGGACAGGGCGGATGGAAACACCATATATTTT.

This chain connects TRBV28 to TRBJ2-2, with no clear D. The CDR3 runs 12 residues. Trimming shortened V by 10 bases and J by 6 bases, and 12 bases separated the two germline ends. CDR1 and CDR2 (germline): MDHEN, SYDVKM. This chain's CDR3 is CATPSSSGELFF. CDR3 in DNA: TGTGCCACCCCTAGTAGCTCCGGGGAGCTGTTTTTT.

The chain uses TRBV7-2 and TRBJ1-4; 7 bases align to TRBD1. Germline V gene lookup returns CDR1 SGHTA and CDR2 FQGNSA. The CDR3 has 15 residues. J gave up 6 bases and V 4 bases, and 8 bases lay outside the gene matches. CDR3 in amino acids: CASSSNWDRHEKLFF. The CDR3 DNA follows: TGTGCCAGCAGCTCCAACTGGGACAGACATGAAAAACTGTTTTTT.

The chain links TRBV7-7 to TRBJ2-3, with 7 positions matching TRBD2. The germline gives CDR1 SSHAT, CDR2 FNYEAQ (reference sequence). After removal of 5 bases from V and 4 bases from J, the junction contained 12 bases not matched to a gene. The length of the CDR3 is 16 residues. This chain's CDR3 is CASSPGAAGSPDTQYF. The CDR3 bases are TGTGCCAGCAGCCCAGGCGCAGCGGGAAGTCCAGATACGCAGTATTTT.

The rearrangement links TRBV7-2 to TRBJ1-2; 7 nucleotides align to TRBD1. The CDR3 extends over 13 amino acids. In germline, CDR1 is SGHTA, CDR2 FQGNSA. The J segment lost 8 bases and the V segment lost 5 bases, leaving 8 bases of the junction unmatched. CDR3 nucleotides: TGTGCCAGCAGCACACGAGGGGGCTTGGGCTACACCTTC. Translated: CASSTRGGLGYTF. Together with reference TRBV7-2 and TRBJ1-2, the CDR3 gives the full variable domain: GAGVSQSPSNKVTEKGKDVELRCDPISGHTALYWYRQSLGQGLEFLIYFQGNSAPDKSGLPSDRFSAERTGGSVSTLTIQRTQQEDSAVYLCASSTRGGLGYTFGSGTRLTVV.

For the CDR3, the DNA is TGTGCCAGTAGCGAACAGGGTTGGAACACTGAAGCTTTCTTT. It yields the protein CASSEQGWNTEAFF. The chain joins TRBV19 to TRBJ1-1, with D perhaps TRBD1 (6 bases). Trimming took 6 bases from V and 1 from J, leaving 12 bases between them. Per germline, CDR1 LNHDA and CDR2 SQIVND (reference sequence). The CDR3 is 14 amino acids.

Comments on this clone: Other nucleotide sequences in the sample specify the same CDR3. The rearrangement links TRBV5-4 to TRBJ2-1, with 13 positions matching TRBD2. This CDR3 is 16 amino acids long. Trimming at V came to 0 bases and at J to 5 bases, leaving 2 bases not matched to a gene. CDR1 and CDR2 (germline): SGHNT, YYREEE (reference sequence). CDR3 DNA sequence: TGTGCCAGCAGCTTGGGTGGACTAGCGGGGGACAATGAGCAGTTCTTC. It encodes CASSLGGLAGDNEQFF.

The V gene is TRBV2, the J gene TRBJ2-7; maybe TRBD1 (5 bases). This CDR3 region has 14 residues. Germline V gene sequence: CDR1 SNHLY, CDR2 FYNNEI. V was clipped by 4 bases and J by 5 bases, with 15 bases between them. CDR3 amino acids: CASSVSRAHDEQYF. In DNA form, the CDR3 reads TGTGCCAGCAGTGTAAGCAGGGCCCACGACGAGCAGTACTTC.

This clone came up once. V gene TRBV29-1 combines with J gene TRBJ2-3; TRBD2 matches at 9 bases. V was pared by 6 bases and J by 0 bases, with 7 bases of the junction left unmatched. CDR1 is SQVTM and CDR2 is ANQGSEA in the germline V gene. This CDR3 is built from 15 residues. This CDR3 is CSVQCGGASTDTQYF. The DNA for the CDR3 is TGCAGCGTCCAATGCGGGGGGGCTAGCACAGATACGCAGTATTTT.